A single sample gave rise to the 15 T cell receptor beta chains below, sequenced in a study of identical twins. TCRdb called the 5' RACE reads again in MiXCR, with one record for every CDR3 protein. Of about 470,000 distinct CDR3 sequences listed, more than 20% are singletons. These data were also filed under a second study, of T cells expressing NK-cell markers.

Input material: CD4+ T cells sorted from blood. The receptors were sampled from a woman in her late teens or twenties in good health.

The J gene is TRBJ2-5, the V gene TRBV2, with D uncertain. Germline V gene data show CDR1 as SNHLY and CDR2 as FYNNEI. V was clipped by 4 bases and J by 4 bases, with 10 bases between them. The CDR3 has 13 residues. The CDR3 region has the DNA TGTGCCAGCAGTGTCTCCGTGGGAGAGACCCAGTACTTC. It translates to CASSVSVGETQYF.

The V call is TRBV7-9, the J call TRBJ2-6; D might be TRBD1 or TRBD2, each matching 5 bases. Germline-derived CDR1 and CDR2 are SEHNR and FQNEAQ (reference sequence). The CDR3 covers 15 residues. The germline V and J ends were trimmed by 0 bases and 11 bases, with 14 bases remaining between them. CDR3 sequence (DNA): TGTGCCAGCAGCTTAGCCGGGACCGGAGGCCACGTCCTGACTTTC. It specifies CASSLAGTGGHVLTF.

This chain joins TRBV7-9 and TRBJ1-4; 8 nucleotides align to TRBD1. Germline V lookup: CDR1 SEHNR, CDR2 FQNEAQ (reference sequence). This CDR3 contains 15 residues. The V segment lost 6 bases and the J segment 3 bases; nucleotides outside the gene matches: 6. CDR3 region: CASRPDRGPNEKLFF. DNA for the CDR3: TGTGCCAGCAGACCCGACAGGGGCCCTAATGAAAAACTGTTTTTT. The variable domain in full, completed from reference TRBV7-9 and TRBJ1-4, reads DTGVSQNPRHKITKRGQNVTFRCDPISEHNRLYWYRQTLGQGPEFLTYFQNEAQLEKSRLLSDRFSAERPKGSFSTLEIQRTEQGDSAMYLCASRPDRGPNEKLFFGSGTQLSVL.

This chain links TRBV10-2 with TRBJ2-7; the D gene is possibly TRBD1 (6 bases). CDR1 is WSHSY and CDR2 is SAAADI in the germline V gene. The CDR3 has 15 residues. V lost 6 bases and J lost 4, with 19 bases in between. CDR3 sequence (DNA): TGCGCCAGCAGACCCGAGGGGGTACCTTTTTACGAGCAGTACTTC. It codes for CASRPEGVPFYEQYF.

This rearrangement joins TRBV6-1 to TRBJ1-2; D ambiguous. Germline V CDR1 and CDR2: MNHNS, SASEGT. Trimming cost V 6 bases and J 8 bases, with 16 bases left between them. This CDR3 comprises 13 residues. CDR3 amino acids: CASSPDMTWGYTF. DNA for the CDR3: TGTGCCAGCAGCCCCGATATGACCTGGGGCTACACCTTC.

The chain combines TRBV24-1 with TRBJ2-7; 9 nucleotides match TRBD1. The length of the CDR3 is 16 residues. V was clipped by 4 bases and J by 3 bases; unmatched bases: 9. Per the germline V gene, CDR1 is KGHDR and CDR2 is SFDVKD. Here the CDR3 reads CATSDPGQGGSYEQYF. The CDR3 bases are TGTGCCACCAGTGACCCGGGACAGGGTGGAAGCTACGAGCAGTACTTC.

This clonotype appeared many times. This chain links TRBV5-1 with TRBJ1-2, with D unclear. The CDR3 sequence is 14 residues long. CDR1 is SGHRS, CDR2 YFSETQ, per germline. V was cut by 0 bases and J by 0 bases, with 6 bases left in between. CDR3 residues: CASSLESTNYGYTF. In DNA form, the CDR3 reads TGCGCCAGCAGCTTGGAGTCGACTAACTATGGCTACACCTTC.

The CDR3 reads CASSQWGESPYEQYF. The CDR3 region has the DNA TGTGCCAGCAGCCAATGGGGGGAGTCCCCCTACGAGCAGTACTTC. The gene calls are TRBV3-1 and TRBJ2-7; a possible D gene is TRBD2 (6 bases). Trimming took off 2 bases at V and 2 bases at J, with 13 bases between the two ends. Germline V gene lookup returns CDR1 LGHDT and CDR2 YNNKEL (reference sequence). The CDR3 consists of 15 residues.

This clonotype was counted many times. The V and J genes are TRBV10-3 and TRBJ2-3; D is unresolved. Germline CDR1 is ENHRY and CDR2 is SYGVKD. Trimming cost V 3 bases and J 2 bases, with 0 bases left between them. CDR3 size: 11 residues. The CDR3 DNA follows: TGTGCCATCAGTGACACAGATACGCAGTATTTT. Translating gives CAISDTDTQYF.

This clonotype was seen a few times. V usage is TRBV20-1 and J usage is TRBJ2-1, with D perhaps matching TRBD1 (5 bases). CDR1 is DFQATT, CDR2 SNEGSKA, per germline (reference sequence). There are 12 residues in the CDR3. Trimming took off 0 bases at V and 9 bases at J, with 9 bases between the two ends. The CDR3 DNA follows: TGCAGTGCTAGAGATCATCAGGGTGAGCAGTTCTTC. It yields the protein CSARDHQGEQFF.

The sample holds a few counts of this clonotype. In DNA, the CDR3 is TGCAGCGTTGTGGCCCTGGGACAGATCCACGAGCAGTACTTC. This codes for CSVVALGQIHEQYF. This chain joins TRBV29-1 and TRBJ2-7, with 7 bases identical to TRBD1. The germline gives CDR1 SQVTM, CDR2 ANQGSEA. V was clipped by 4 bases and J by 5 bases; unmatched bases: 11. The CDR3 is 14 amino acids.

This chain connects TRBV6-2 or TRBV6-3 to TRBJ2-4; TRBD1 might be the D (6 bases). CDR1 is MNHEY and CDR2 is SVGEGT in the germline V gene. The CDR3 runs to 14 residues. Deletions cut 6 bases from V and 0 bases from J, with 9 bases between. The CDR3 sequence is CASRSGVAKNIQYF. The CDR3, as DNA: TGTGCCAGCAGGTCAGGGGTAGCCAAAAACATTCAGTACTTC.

The chain couples TRBV5-1 to TRBJ2-2, with D possibly matching TRBD1 (5 bases). This CDR3 spans 15 amino acids. The V end lost 6 bases, the J end lost 2 bases, and 14 bases lay between the germline ends. Germline V gene sequence: CDR1 SGHRS, CDR2 YFSETQ. CDR3 loop: CASTSLRVNTGELFF. The DNA for the CDR3 is TGCGCCAGCACCTCCCTCAGGGTAAACACCGGGGAGCTGTTTTTT.

The CDR3 DNA sequence: TGCGCCAGCAGCCCAACGAGGGGACTAGTAATATACGAGCAGTACTTC. This codes for CASSPTRGLVIYEQYF. The chain recombines TRBV5-1 with TRBJ2-7, with 8 bases that match TRBD2. There are 16 residues in the CDR3. J was trimmed by 4 bases and V by 4 bases; bases with no gene match: 13. Germline assignment: CDR1 SGHRS and CDR2 YFSETQ.

This clonotype was detected a few times. The chain recombines TRBV2 with TRBJ2-4; 7 bases are a match to TRBD1. V was pared by 7 bases and J by 5 bases, with 2 bases of the junction left unmatched. Germline V CDR1 and CDR2: SNHLY, FYNNEI. There are 12 residues in the CDR3. The CDR3 DNA reads as TGTGCCAGCACCGGGACAGAAAACATTCAGTACTTC. The encoded protein is CASTGTENIQYF.